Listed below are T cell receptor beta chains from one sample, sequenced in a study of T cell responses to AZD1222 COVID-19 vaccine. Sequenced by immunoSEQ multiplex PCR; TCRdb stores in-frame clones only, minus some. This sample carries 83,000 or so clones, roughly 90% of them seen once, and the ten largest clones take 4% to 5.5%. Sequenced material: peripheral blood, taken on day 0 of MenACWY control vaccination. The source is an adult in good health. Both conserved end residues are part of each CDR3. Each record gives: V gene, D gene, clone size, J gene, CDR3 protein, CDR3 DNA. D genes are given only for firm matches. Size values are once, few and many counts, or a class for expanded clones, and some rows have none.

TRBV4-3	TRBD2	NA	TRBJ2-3	CASSQDHGLAGGSTTDTQYF	TGCGCCAGCAGCCAAGATCATGGGCTAGCGGGAGGGAGTACCACAGATACGCAGTATTTT
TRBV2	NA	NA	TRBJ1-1	CATQYAGAMNTEAFF	TGTGCCACCCAATATGCGGGGGCCATGAACACTGAAGCTTTCTTT
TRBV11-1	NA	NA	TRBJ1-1	CASSVGLTNGRTEAFF	TGTGCCAGCAGCGTGGGACTGACGAACGGACGCACTGAAGCTTTCTTT
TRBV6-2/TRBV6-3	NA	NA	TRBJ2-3	CASSQPPRADTQYF	TGTGCCAGCAGCCAGCCCCCCAGGGCCGATACGCAGTATTTT
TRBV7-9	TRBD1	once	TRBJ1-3	CASSQDRVGTIYF	TGTGCCAGCAGCCAAGACAGGGTTGGCACCATATATTTT
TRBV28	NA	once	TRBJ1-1	CASSLGGNGGGTEAFF	TGTGCCAGCAGTTTGGGTGGGAACGGTGGGGGCACTGAAGCTTTCTTT
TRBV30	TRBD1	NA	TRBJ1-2	CAWSPNPGQGGGYTF	TGTGCCTGGAGTCCAAACCCGGGACAGGGGGGAGGCTACACCTTC
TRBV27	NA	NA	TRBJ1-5	CASSLNSPLPNQPQHF	TGTGCCAGCAGTTTAAACTCTCCCCTCCCCAATCAGCCCCAGCATTTT
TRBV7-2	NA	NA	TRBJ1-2	CASSATWQGVNGYTF	TGTGCCAGCAGCGCCACCTGGCAGGGAGTAAATGGCTACACCTTC
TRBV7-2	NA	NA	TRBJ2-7	CASSLEGGGNLYEQYF	TGTGCCAGCAGCTTGGAGGGAGGGGGCAATCTCTACGAGCAGTACTTC